This TCR beta chain was identified in a study of T cell changes during pregnancy in multiple sclerosis. TCRdb's table, derived via immunoSEQ multiplex PCR, lists solely in-frame clones and lacks some. The sample has roughly 99,000 clones, under 95% seen once. Per germline, CDR1 SGHNT and CDR2 YENEEA. The V gene lost 4 bases and the J gene lost 8 bases, with 8 bases spanning the gap. CDR3 length equals 12 residues. The chain carries TRBV11-3 and TRBJ1-4; D is uncertain. This specimen was peripheral blood, taken in the third trimester of pregnancy. This receptor was identified in a female donor in good health, enrolled as a control in a pregnancy study. CDR3 sequence: CASSSEVEKLFF. The CDR3 DNA reads TGTGCCAGCAGCTCTGAGGTCGAAAAACTGTTTTTT.